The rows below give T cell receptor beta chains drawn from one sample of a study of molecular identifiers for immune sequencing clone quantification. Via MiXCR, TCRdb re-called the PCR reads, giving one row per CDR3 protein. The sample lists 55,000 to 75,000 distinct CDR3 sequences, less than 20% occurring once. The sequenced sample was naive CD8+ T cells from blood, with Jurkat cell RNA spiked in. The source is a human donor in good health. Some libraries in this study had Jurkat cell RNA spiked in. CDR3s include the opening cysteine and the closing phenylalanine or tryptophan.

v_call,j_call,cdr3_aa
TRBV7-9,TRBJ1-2,CASSPTTGNYGYTF
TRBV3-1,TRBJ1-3,CASSQDTGNTIYF
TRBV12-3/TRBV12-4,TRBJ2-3,CASSPRTSEDTQYF
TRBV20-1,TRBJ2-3,CSATLTPLADTQYF
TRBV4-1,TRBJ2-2,CASSLPPGTSIAGELFF
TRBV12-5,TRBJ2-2,CFSGLVFGNTGELFF
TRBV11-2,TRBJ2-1,CASSFWTSPKGSYNEQFF
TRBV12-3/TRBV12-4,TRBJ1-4,CASSLGDGGTWALFF
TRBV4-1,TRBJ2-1,CASSPTSGRFIGEQFF
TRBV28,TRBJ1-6,CASSASGTGTSPLHF
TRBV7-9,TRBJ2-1,CASSLVRNEQFF
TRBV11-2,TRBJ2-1,CASSLRKAGLAYNEQFF
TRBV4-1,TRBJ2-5,CASSQGGPAQYF
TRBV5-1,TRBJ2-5,CASNLYGTAQETQYF
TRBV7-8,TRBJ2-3,CASSSRDPDADTQYF
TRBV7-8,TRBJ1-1,CASSLTHTPGQGTEAFF
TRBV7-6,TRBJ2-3,CASSSSGTSATDTQYF
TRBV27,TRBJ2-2,CASSFAGAYTGELFF
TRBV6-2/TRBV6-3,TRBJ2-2,CASSYVYGRTSSTGELFF
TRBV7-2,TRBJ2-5,CASSFSGRAVETQYF
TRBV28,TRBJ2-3,CANRATRRIYTDTQYF
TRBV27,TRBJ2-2,CASSLIFLAGGAGEQFF
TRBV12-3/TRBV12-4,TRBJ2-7,CASSLVGRDEQYF
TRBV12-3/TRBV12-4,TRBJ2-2,CASTAQAGETTGELFF
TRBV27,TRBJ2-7,CASSFDHVRAGGPYEQYF
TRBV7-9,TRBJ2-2,CARAGEREAGELFF
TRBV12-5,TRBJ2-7,CASGLARLTEQYF
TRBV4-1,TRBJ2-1,CASSQGPGLGYNEQFF
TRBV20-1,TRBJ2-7,CSAPGRSLDMWMYEQYF
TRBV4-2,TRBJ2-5,CASSQDGEGTVAETQYF
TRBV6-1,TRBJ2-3,CASSEWAGTTSTDTQYF
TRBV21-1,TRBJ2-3,CASSKRSGATPDTQYF
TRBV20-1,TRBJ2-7,CSARVEGNSYEQYF
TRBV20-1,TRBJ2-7,CSASPTGNGTRDYEQYF
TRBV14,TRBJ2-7,CASSPQRIGAGYEQYF
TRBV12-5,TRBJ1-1,CASGSTEQGYIGAEAFF
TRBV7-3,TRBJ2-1,CASSLLGADNERFF
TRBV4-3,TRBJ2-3,CASSPNAGSDTQYF
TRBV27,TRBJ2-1,CASSGLGNEQFF
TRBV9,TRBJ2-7,CASSGGAGYEQYF
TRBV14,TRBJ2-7,CASSQEWGTSYEQYF
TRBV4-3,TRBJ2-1,CASSQIRTGTIDNEQFF
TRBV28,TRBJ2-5,CASSWDSEETQYF
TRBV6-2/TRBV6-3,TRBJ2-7,CASSYSTDYEQYF
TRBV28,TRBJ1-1,CASSSGEGAEAFF
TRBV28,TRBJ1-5,CASSEGRQPQHF
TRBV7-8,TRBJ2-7,CASSADRGPETRLEQYF
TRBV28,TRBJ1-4,CASSYSGADPNSANEKLFF
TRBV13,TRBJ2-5,CASSFPTERETQYF
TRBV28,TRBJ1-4,CASSLTTDGSEKLFF
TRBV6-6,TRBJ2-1,CASSYLDDPGAELAWGDEQFF
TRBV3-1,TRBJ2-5,CASSQDLAGEVGTQYF
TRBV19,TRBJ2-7,CASSIDHYELYF